A selection of T cell receptor beta chains follows, all from one sample in a study of T cell repertoires in urothelial bladder cancer. Some clones are missing from TCRdb's copy, which holds only in-frame ones; the method was immunoSEQ multiplex PCR. The repertoire consists of 2,000 to 2,500 clones, with around 76% occurring once and the leading ten covering 10%. The sequencing sample was made of tumor-infiltrating cells from bladder cancer. These receptors were collected from a human donor with urothelial carcinoma. Each CDR3 is given with its conserved first and last residue. The D gene is left open where the match is weak. Clone size is shown for a subset of rows, as once, few, many or a class of expanded clone.

J gene | V gene | D gene | clone size | CDR3 protein | CDR3 DNA
TRBJ1-2 | TRBV27 | . | . | CASSPNTGFRYGYTF | TGTGCCAGCAGTCCGAATACCGGGTTCCGTTATGGCTACACCTTC
TRBJ2-1 | TRBV7-8 | TRBD2 | once | CASSWGGTTTYNEQFF | TGTGCCAGCAGCTGGGGTGGGACTACTACCTACAATGAGCAGTTCTTC
TRBJ2-2 | TRBV11-2 | . | . | CASSLWGTDTGELFF | TGTGCCAGCAGCTTATGGGGGACGGACACCGGGGAGCTGTTTTTT
TRBJ1-5 | TRBV23-1 | . | . | CASTHHDGNLCNQPQHF | TGCGCCAGCACTCACCACGACGGAAATCTCTGCAATCAGCCCCAGCATTTT
TRBJ1-6 | TRBV10-2 | . | . | CASATSSYRQPKNSPLHF | TGCGCCAGCGCAACGAGCTCTTACCGACAGCCCAAAAATTCACCCCTCCACTTT
TRBJ2-7 | TRBV9 | . | hyperexpanded | CASSVGAGLTTSEQYF | TGTGCCAGCAGCGTAGGGGCAGGCCTAACAACCTCCGAGCAGTACTTC
TRBJ1-1 | TRBV5-1 | TRBD1 | once | CASSLGTGEAFF | TGCGCCAGCAGCCTGGGGACAGGTGAAGCTTTCTTT
TRBJ1-2 | TRBV19 | . | . | CASSDGVRIYGYTF | TGTGCCAGTAGTGACGGGGTGAGGATCTATGGCTACACCTTC
TRBJ2-3 | TRBV11-3 | TRBD1 | . | CASTRTGVTDTQYF | TGTGCCAGCACCAGGACAGGAGTCACAGATACGCAGTATTTT
TRBJ2-5 | TRBV11-3 | TRBD2 | few | CASGTTSGGETQYF | TGTGCCAGCGGAACGACTAGCGGAGGGGAGACCCAGTACTTC
TRBJ1-5 | TRBV7-2 | . | . | CASSLAVGSNQPQHF | TGTGCCAGCAGCTTAGCTGTAGGGAGCAATCAGCCCCAGCATTTT
TRBJ1-6 | TRBV30 | . | . | CAWGLNNSPLHF | TGTGCCTGGGGGTTGAATAATTCACCCCTCCACTTT
TRBJ2-1 | TRBV27 | . | . | CASSSIGYEQFF | TGTGCCAGCAGTTCCATAGGGTATGAGCAGTTCTTC
TRBJ1-3 | TRBV6-6 | . | . | CASTYGFSGNTIYF | TGTGCCAGCACCTACGGATTCTCTGGAAACACCATATATTTT
TRBJ1-2 | TRBV30 | . | . | CASNTGSTYYGYTF | TGTGCCTCAAATACAGGGAGTACTTACTATGGCTACACCTTC
TRBJ2-1 | TRBV7-2 | . | . | CASSPDSSRVEQFF | TGTGCCAGCAGCCCCGACTCTTCCAGGGTTGAGCAGTTCTTC
TRBJ2-1 | TRBV27 | . | . | CASSPPEGFHNEQFF | TGTGCCAGCAGTCCCCCGGAGGGCTTCCACAATGAGCAGTTCTTC
TRBJ1-2 | TRBV27 | . | few | CASSFQENYGYTF | TGTGCCAGCAGTTTCCAGGAAAACTATGGCTACACCTTC
TRBJ2-7 | TRBV6-1 | . | . | CASRAGRFYEQYF | TGTGCCAGCAGGGCAGGGAGGTTCTACGAGCAGTACTTC
TRBJ1-5 | TRBV5-3 | . | . | CARSLTGSSNQPQHF | TGTGCCAGAAGCTTGACAGGGTCAAGCAATCAGCCCCAGCATTTT
TRBJ2-1 | TRBV7-9 | TRBD1 | . | CASSLVGTGRNEQFF | TGTGCCAGCAGCTTAGTCGGGACAGGGCGCAATGAGCAGTTCTTC
TRBJ2-7 | TRBV28 | . | . | CASTGLGGLYEQYF | TGTGCCAGCACGGGGCTAGGGGGACTATACGAGCAGTACTTC
TRBJ1-2 | TRBV6-1 | TRBD1 | once | CASSESGGTNYGYTF | TGTGCCAGCAGTGAATCAGGGGGGACTAACTATGGCTACACCTTC
TRBJ1-2 | TRBV7-8 | . | large | CASSPGGSYGYTF | TGTGCCAGCAGCCCCGGGGGGAGCTATGGCTACACCTTC
TRBJ2-2 | TRBV5-1 | . | . | CASSLGGTGAGTGELFF | TGCGCCAGCTCACTCGGGGGCACGGGAGCGGGTACCGGGGAGCTGTTTTTT
TRBJ2-7 | TRBV5-1 | . | . | CASSLEGYEQYF | TGCGCCAGCAGCTTGGAGGGCTACGAGCAGTACTTC
TRBJ1-1 | TRBV30 | . | once | CAWRFGGRMNTEAFF | TGTGCCTGGAGGTTCGGGGGGAGGATGAACACTGAAGCTTTCTTT
TRBJ2-3 | TRBV7-2 | . | few | CASTRTDTQYF | TGTGCCAGCACGAGGACAGATACGCAGTATTTT